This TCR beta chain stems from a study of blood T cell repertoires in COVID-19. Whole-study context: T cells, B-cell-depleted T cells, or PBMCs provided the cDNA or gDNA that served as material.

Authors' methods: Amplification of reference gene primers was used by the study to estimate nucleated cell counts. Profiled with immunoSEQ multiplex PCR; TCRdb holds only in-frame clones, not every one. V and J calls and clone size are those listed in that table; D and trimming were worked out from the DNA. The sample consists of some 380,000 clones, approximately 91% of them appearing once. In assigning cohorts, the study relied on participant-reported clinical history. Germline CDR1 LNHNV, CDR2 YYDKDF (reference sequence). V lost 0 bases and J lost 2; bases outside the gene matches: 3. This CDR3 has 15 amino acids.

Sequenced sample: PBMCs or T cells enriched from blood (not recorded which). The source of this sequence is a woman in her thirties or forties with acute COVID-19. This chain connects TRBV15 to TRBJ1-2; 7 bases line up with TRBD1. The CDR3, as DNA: TGTGCCACCAGCAGAGATAAGGGGGCGAACTATGGCTACACCTTC. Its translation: CATSRDKGANYGYTF. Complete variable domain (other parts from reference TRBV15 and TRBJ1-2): DAMVIQNPRYQVTQFGKPVTLSCSQTLNHNVMYWYQQKSSQAPKLLFHYYDKDFNNEADTPDNFQSRRPNTSFCFLDIRSPGLGDTAMYLCATSRDKGANYGYTFGSGTRLTVV.